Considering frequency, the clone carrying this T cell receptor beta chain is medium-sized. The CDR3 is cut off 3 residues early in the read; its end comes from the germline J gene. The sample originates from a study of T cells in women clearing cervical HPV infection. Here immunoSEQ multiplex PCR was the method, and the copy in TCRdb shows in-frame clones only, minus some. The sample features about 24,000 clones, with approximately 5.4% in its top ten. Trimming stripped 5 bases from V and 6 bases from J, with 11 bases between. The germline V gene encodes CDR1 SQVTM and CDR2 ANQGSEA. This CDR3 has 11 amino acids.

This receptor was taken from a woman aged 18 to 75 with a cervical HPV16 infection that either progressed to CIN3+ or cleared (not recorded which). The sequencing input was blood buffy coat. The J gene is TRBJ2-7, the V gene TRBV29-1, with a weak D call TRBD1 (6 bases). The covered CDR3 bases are TGCAGCGTTCTTACAGGGAGCGAG. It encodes CSVLTGSE. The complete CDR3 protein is CSVLTGSEQYF.